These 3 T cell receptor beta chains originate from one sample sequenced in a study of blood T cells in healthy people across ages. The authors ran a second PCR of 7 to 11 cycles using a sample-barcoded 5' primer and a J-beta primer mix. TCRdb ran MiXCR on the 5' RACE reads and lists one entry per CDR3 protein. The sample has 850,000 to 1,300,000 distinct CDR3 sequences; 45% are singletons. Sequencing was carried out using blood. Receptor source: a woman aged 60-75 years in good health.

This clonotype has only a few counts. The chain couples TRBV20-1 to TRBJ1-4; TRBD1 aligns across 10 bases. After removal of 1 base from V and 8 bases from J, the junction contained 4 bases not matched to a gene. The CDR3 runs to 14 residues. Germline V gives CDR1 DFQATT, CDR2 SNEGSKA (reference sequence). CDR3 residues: CSARGDRGDEKLFF. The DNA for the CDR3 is TGCAGTGCTAGAGGGGACAGGGGAGACGAAAAACTGTTTTTT.

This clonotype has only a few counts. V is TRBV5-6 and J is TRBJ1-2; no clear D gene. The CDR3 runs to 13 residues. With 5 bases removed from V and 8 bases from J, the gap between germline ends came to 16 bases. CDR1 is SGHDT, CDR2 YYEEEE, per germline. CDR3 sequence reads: CASSLITAPGYTF. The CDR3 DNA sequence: TGTGCCAGCAGTTTAATCACGGCGCCCGGCTACACCTTC. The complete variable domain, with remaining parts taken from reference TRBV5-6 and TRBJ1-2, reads DAGVTQSPTHLIKTRGQQVTLRCSPKSGHDTVSWYQQALGQGPQFIFQYYEEEERQRGNFPDRFSGHQFPNYSSELNVNALLLGDSALYLCASSLITAPGYTFGSGTRLTVV.

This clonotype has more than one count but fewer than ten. The CDR3, as DNA: TGTGCCAGCAGGGCTAGCGGGTACGAGCAGTACTTC. Residues: CASRASGYEQYF. This chain links TRBV28 with TRBJ2-7; 8 bases are a match to TRBD2. CDR1 MDHEN and CDR2 SYDVKM come from the germline V gene. The V and J ends lost 6 bases and 4 bases, in that order; junction bases with no gene match: 2. CDR3 length: 12 residues.